These 24 T cell receptor beta chains came from one sample sequenced in a study of shared clonotypes between healthy human individuals (dated by TCRdb to 2020 to 2021). CD8 naive samples were obtained by positive selection for CCR7 among CD45RO-negative cells, yielding a CD45RA+CCR7+ population from which TemRA cells were excluded. The library was prepared using the immunoSEQ multiplex PCR assay. What TCRdb holds here is the immuneACCESS table cut down to in-frame rearrangements. Part of the clones is not present; checked against another copy, under half of the missing clones reflect an unresolved V gene, and the others are unexplained. Counted in this sample were about 2 million clones; less than 95% of them appeared once. 1.2% of the sample belongs to the ten largest clones. The specimen sequenced was naive CD8+ T cells sorted from blood. In light of the paper, this sample's cell subset or site label describes: CD45RA+CCR7+. The receptors come from a man between 18 and 29 years old in good health.

The genes are TRBV9 and TRBJ1-1; 9 nucleotides line up with TRBD1. The germline gives CDR1 SGDLS, CDR2 YYNGEE. The V segment lost 3 bases and the J segment 5 bases; nucleotides outside the gene matches: 8. The CDR3 is 15 amino acids. In DNA, the CDR3 is TGTGCCAGCAGCGCAGAGGGACAGGGTGGTACTGAAGCTTTCTTT. Encoded protein: CASSAEGQGGTEAFF.

The chain links TRBV7-9 to TRBJ2-5; 7 bases line up with TRBD2. Germline loops: CDR1 SEHNR, CDR2 FQNEAQ (reference sequence). Trimming removed 4 bases from V and 2 bases from J; junction bases left unmatched: 19. The CDR3 loop spans 19 amino acids. This CDR3 is CASSSVGRTYGGSQETQYF. CDR3 sequence (DNA): TGTGCCAGCAGCTCCGTGGGGAGAACCTACGGCGGGAGTCAAGAGACCCAGTACTTC.

The chain has TRBV6-1 and TRBJ2-5, with D tentatively TRBD1 or TRBD2 (6 bases each). This CDR3 region has 14 residues. Trimming stripped 3 bases from V and 5 bases from J, with 13 bases between. Germline-derived CDR1 and CDR2 are MNHNS and SASEGT. CDR3 region: CASSDWGAMETQYF. CDR3 coding DNA: TGTGCCAGCAGTGATTGGGGGGCGATGGAGACCCAGTACTTC.

The chain links TRBV4-3 to TRBJ2-3; D remains unclear. The CDR3 totals 13 residues. Germline values: CDR1 LGHNA, CDR2 YSLEER. The ends were cut back, 6 bases at V and 2 bases at J, with 9 bases in the middle. CDR3 sequence reads: CASSQSNTDTQYF. In DNA, the CDR3 is TGCGCCAGCAGTCAATCTAACACAGATACGCAGTATTTT.

As for this clone: This specimen includes other DNA sequences encoding the same CDR3. V usage is TRBV6-5 and J usage is TRBJ2-7, with a tentative D call TRBD1 (5 bases). V lost 3 bases and J 5 bases, leaving 14 bases between the germline ends. Germline V lookup: CDR1 MNHEY, CDR2 SVGAGI. This CDR3 has 14 residues. The CDR3 region is CASSYGVAGNEQYF. Here the CDR3 DNA reads TGTGCCAGCAGTTATGGTGTTGCAGGGAACGAGCAGTACTTC.

V and J are TRBV5-4 and TRBJ2-7, with TRBD2 matching 13 bases. V dropped 1 base and J dropped 5; count of bases not matched to a gene: 3. The CDR3 consists of 15 residues. Germline CDR1 reads SGHNT; CDR2 reads YYREEE (reference sequence). The CDR3 region is CASSLWTSGSDEQYF. The CDR3 DNA sequence: TGTGCCAGCAGCTTGTGGACTAGCGGGAGCGACGAGCAGTACTTC. The full variable domain, with the rest looked up from reference TRBV5-4 and TRBJ2-7, is ETGVTQSPTHLIKTRGQQVTLRCSSQSGHNTVSWYQQALGQGPQFIFQYYREEENGRGNFPPRFSGLQFPNYSSELNVNALELDDSALYLCASSLWTSGSDEQYFGPGTRLTVT.

V gene TRBV9 combines with J gene TRBJ2-1; D ambiguous. The CDR3 extends over 15 amino acids. With 4 bases removed from V and 4 bases from J, the gap between germline ends came to 15 bases. Germline-derived CDR1 and CDR2 are SGDLS and YYNGEE. The CDR3 DNA reads TGTGCCAGCAGCTCATCCGGTGTGGGGTACAATGAGCAGTTCTTC. Its protein product is CASSSSGVGYNEQFF.

V and J are TRBV5-1 and TRBJ2-5; the D gene is possibly TRBD1 (5 bases). Germline CDR1 and CDR2: SGHRS and YFSETQ. Trimming pared 9 bases from V and 0 bases from J, leaving 18 bases between. The CDR3 is 15 amino acids. CDR3 amino acids: CATKGPSPNQETQYF. Here the CDR3 DNA reads TGCGCCACCAAGGGGCCATCACCCAACCAAGAGACCCAGTACTTC.

This rearrangement joins TRBV4-1 to TRBJ2-5; 7 bases are a match to TRBD2. Trimming removed 7 bases from V and 7 bases from J; junction bases left unmatched: 15. Germline-derived CDR1 and CDR2 are MGHRA and YSYEKL. CDR3 size: 15 residues. The CDR3 loop reads CASKISSGPPGTQYF. In DNA, the CDR3 is TGCGCCAGCAAAATCTCTAGCGGTCCGCCCGGGACCCAGTACTTC.

The chain links TRBV4-3 to TRBJ1-2; D unresolved. The germline V gene encodes CDR1 LGHNA and CDR2 YSLEER. Trimming took off 5 bases at V and 1 base at J, with 14 bases between the two ends. This CDR3 is built from 15 residues. This chain's CDR3 is CASSDTAEFNYGYTF. CDR3 sequence (DNA): TGCGCCAGCAGCGATACGGCTGAATTTAACTATGGCTACACCTTC.

The rearrangement links TRBV16 to TRBJ2-7, with D uncertain. V gave up 2 bases and J gave up 5 bases, with 13 bases separating them. The CDR3 sequence is 14 residues long. Germline V CDR1 and CDR2: KGHSY, FQNENV. CDR3 DNA sequence: TGTGCCAGCAGCCAAATCCATCTCCGGGACGAGCAGTACTTC. It yields the protein CASSQIHLRDEQYF.

The table lists this clone with a few counts. The chain links TRBV15 to TRBJ1-4; no clear D gene. Per the germline V gene, CDR1 is LNHNV and CDR2 is YYDKDF (reference sequence). The CDR3 sequence is 13 residues long. Deletions cut 5 bases from V and 6 bases from J, with 10 bases between. The CDR3 bases are TGTGCCACCAGCGAGCGAAGTGATGAAAAACTGTTTTTT. Residues: CATSERSDEKLFF.

The chain carries TRBV10-2 and TRBJ2-1, with D uncertain. The CDR3 is 11 residues long. Trimming cost V 6 bases and J 4 bases, with 4 bases left between them. Germline V gene lookup returns CDR1 WSHSY and CDR2 SAAADI. CDR3 in amino acids: CASRAYNEQFF. The CDR3 DNA reads TGCGCCAGCAGGGCGTACAATGAGCAGTTCTTC.

The V call is TRBV6-5, the J call TRBJ2-5; D uncertain. CDR1 is MNHEY, CDR2 SVGAGI, per germline. The V end was cut by 5 bases, the J end by 0 bases, with 10 bases between. The CDR3 runs 14 residues. CDR3 coding DNA: TGTGCCAGCAGTCCCCCCGAGTACCAAGAGACCCAGTACTTC. Translating gives CASSPPEYQETQYF.

The J gene is TRBJ1-1, the V gene TRBV11-2; D ambiguous. The CDR3 length is 16 residues. V lost 4 bases and J lost 0, with 15 bases in between. Germline lookup yields CDR1 SGHAT and CDR2 FQNNGV. For the CDR3, the DNA is TGTGCCAGCAGCTCCGACCCTCCGGGAATGAACACTGAAGCTTTCTTT. Its protein is CASSSDPPGMNTEAFF.

This rearrangement joins TRBV27 to TRBJ2-1, with 7 bases that match TRBD1. V gave up 4 bases and J gave up 6 bases; unmatched junction bases: 6. Looked up from germline, CDR1 is MNHEY and CDR2 is SMNVEV (reference sequence). The CDR3 is made up of 14 amino acids. The CDR3 spells CASSSGGQINEQFF. Here the CDR3 DNA reads TGTGCCAGCAGTTCAGGGGGACAGATCAATGAGCAGTTCTTC.

This clone has a single count. This rearrangement joins TRBV4-1 to TRBJ1-1; TRBD1 aligns across 8 bases. Unmatched junction bases numbered 10, after V lost 0 bases and J lost 4 bases. Per germline, CDR1 MGHRA and CDR2 YSYEKL. This CDR3 contains 17 residues. The CDR3 bases are TGCGCCAGCAGCCAAGAAATCCAGGGGGCGTTTTCCACTGAAGCTTTCTTT. Translated: CASSQEIQGAFSTEAFF.

This clone appeared a few times. V gene TRBV6-5 combines with J gene TRBJ1-6; no definite D call. The V end lost 2 bases, the J end lost 7 bases, and 9 bases lay between the germline ends. This CDR3 is built from 14 residues. Per the germline V gene, CDR1 is MNHEY and CDR2 is SVGAGI. The CDR3 region is CASSYRVYNSPLHF. The DNA of the CDR3 is TGTGCCAGCAGTTACAGGGTTTACAATTCACCCCTCCACTTT.

J is TRBJ2-1 and V is TRBV9; D perhaps matches TRBD2 (5 bases). Germline CDR1 and CDR2: SGDLS and YYNGEE. V lost 3 bases, J lost 1 base, and 17 bases lay in between. The CDR3 has 17 amino acids. CDR3 nucleotides: TGTGCCAGCAGCGCGGTAGGTGCGAGGGCTTCCTACAATGAGCAGTTCTTC. Its protein is CASSAVGARASYNEQFF.

This clone was recorded only once. Additional DNA sequences in this sample encode the identical CDR3. The chain recombines TRBV5-6 with TRBJ1-3; D gene ambiguous. This CDR3 contains 15 residues. Trimming removed 0 bases from V and 0 bases from J, with 7 bases in between. Germline CDR1 and CDR2: SGHDT and YYEEEE. The CDR3 spells CASSLGDISGNTIYF. The CDR3 nucleotides read TGTGCCAGCAGCTTGGGGGATATCTCTGGAAACACCATATATTTT.

The chain carries TRBV27 and TRBJ2-5; 16 bases align to TRBD2. The V segment lost 8 bases and the J segment 5 bases; nucleotides outside the gene matches: 8. Germline lookup yields CDR1 MNHEY and CDR2 SMNVEV (reference sequence). The CDR3 is made up of 16 amino acids. The CDR3 spells CASGTSGGAGRETQYF. The CDR3 DNA reads TGTGCCAGCGGGACTAGCGGGGGGGCAGGGCGGGAGACCCAGTACTTC.

The chain's CDR3 is CASSLLQGNEQFF. The CDR3 DNA reads TGTGCCAGCAGTTTATTACAGGGAAATGAGCAGTTCTTC. V and J are TRBV27 and TRBJ2-1; D is possibly TRBD1 (6 bases). The CDR3 spans 13 residues. Germline values: CDR1 MNHEY, CDR2 SMNVEV (reference sequence). V lost 1 base and J lost 7, with 8 bases in between.

The chain recombines TRBV7-2 with TRBJ2-1, with a tentative D call TRBD2 (6 bases). The V gene's germline CDR1 is SGHTA and CDR2 FQGNSA. This CDR3 has 16 amino acids. The germline V and J ends were trimmed by 2 bases and 0 bases, with 11 bases remaining between them. CDR3 loop: CASSLNWRGSYNEQFF. CDR3 bases: TGTGCCAGCAGCTTAAACTGGAGGGGCTCCTACAATGAGCAGTTCTTC. The full variable domain, its missing parts supplied by reference TRBV7-2 and TRBJ2-1, is GAGVSQSPSNKVTEKGKDVELRCDPISGHTALYWYRQSLGQGLEFLIYFQGNSAPDKSGLPSDRFSAERTGGSVSTLTIQRTQQEDSAVYLCASSLNWRGSYNEQFFGPGTRLTVL.

This sequence joins TRBV5-1 and TRBJ2-2, with TRBD2 matching over 15 bases. The V and J ends lost 4 bases and 5 bases, in that order; junction bases with no gene match: 6. The CDR3 extends over 17 amino acids. The germline gives CDR1 SGHRS, CDR2 YFSETQ. CDR3 bases: TGCGCCAGCAGCCAGGGACTAGCGGGGGGAAATACCGGGGAGCTGTTTTTT. Its translation: CASSQGLAGGNTGELFF.